These T cell receptor beta chains were read from a single sample in a study of T cells in Graves' hyperthyroidism and ophthalmopathy. TCRdb independently ran MiXCR on the multiplex PCR reads; one entry per CDR3 protein. The sample records some 510,000 distinct CDR3 sequences, around 21% being singletons. Sequencing was done on a sample of blood. The receptors were gathered from a man younger than 35 with Graves' hyperthyroidism. CDR3s include the opening cysteine and the closing phenylalanine or tryptophan. D genes are given only for firm matches. Size is omitted from some rows. Given values are once, few, many or a class for expanded clones.

CDR3 DNA	CDR3 protein	D gene	V gene	clone size	J gene
TGCAGCGTTGAAGCGACAGGGGTTTCCTATGGCTACACCTTC	CSVEATGVSYGYTF	TRBD1	TRBV29-1	many	TRBJ1-2
TGCGCCAGCAGCCCCTGGGACGGCGGGGGGCCGGGAGAGCAGTACTTC	CASSPWDGGGPGEQYF	TRBD2	TRBV5-1	NA	TRBJ2-7
TGCGCCAGCAGCCAAGTGCCTGGTGACTCTGGAAACACCATATATTTT	CASSQVPGDSGNTIYF	NA	TRBV4-1	NA	TRBJ1-3
TGTGCCAGCAGTAAAACCGGGACAGGGTGGTATCAGCCCCAGCATTTT	CASSKTGTGWYQPQHF	TRBD1	TRBV6-1	NA	TRBJ1-5
TGTGCCAGCAGCTTAGATCTTCGGGGGAGGGGCGAGCAGTACTTC	CASSLDLRGRGEQYF	TRBD2	TRBV11-3	NA	TRBJ2-7
TGCAGTGCTAGAGATCAACGGGACCTACGAGGGCAGTACTTC	CSARDQRDLRGQYF	NA	TRBV20-1	many	TRBJ2-7
TGCAGTGCTAGAGATCTCGGGGCGGAAGCGGGGGCCGGGGAGCTGTTTTTT	CSARDLGAEAGAGELFF	TRBD2	TRBV20-1	few	TRBJ2-2
TGTGCCTGGAGTCCATCAAAGGACAGCTGGGCCTATGGCTACACCTTC	CAWSPSKDSWAYGYTF	NA	TRBV30	few	TRBJ1-2
TGTGCCAGCTTTGGGGAGGGACGAGACGAGCAGTACTTC	CASFGEGRDEQYF	TRBD2	TRBV2	NA	TRBJ2-7
TGTGCCAGCAGTCGGCCGGATTACACCGGGGAGCTGTTTTTT	CASSRPDYTGELFF	NA	TRBV6-1	NA	TRBJ2-2
TGTGCCACCAGACGTGGCATAGAAGAGACCCAGTACTTC	CATRRGIEETQYF	NA	TRBV15	few	TRBJ2-5
TGCAGTGCTCCACACAGGGGATATGGCTACACCTTC	CSAPHRGYGYTF	TRBD1	TRBV20-1	many	TRBJ1-2
TGCAGTGCTAGAGCGGCTAGCGGGACGAACACCGGGGAGCTGTTTTTT	CSARAASGTNTGELFF	TRBD2	TRBV20-1	NA	TRBJ2-2
TGTGCCAGCAGCCCGGAGAACACTGAAGCTTTCTTT	CASSPENTEAFF	NA	TRBV18	many	TRBJ1-1
TGTGCCAGCAGCGGGGACAGGGGCGGGGACACTGAAGCTTTCTTT	CASSGDRGGDTEAFF	TRBD1	TRBV6-1	many	TRBJ1-1
TGTGCCAGCAGCGTAACCCAGGAACCGGTCGAGCAGTACTTC	CASSVTQEPVEQYF	NA	TRBV9	NA	TRBJ2-7
TGCAGTGCTAGAGGAGGAAGGGCTGGCTACACCTTC	CSARGGRAGYTF	NA	TRBV20-1	many	TRBJ1-2
TGTGCCAGCAGTTCGACAGGGCTCGACGAGCAGTACTTC	CASSSTGLDEQYF	TRBD1	TRBV28	many	TRBJ2-7
TGTGCCAGCAGCGTAGAGGTGGGCACTGAAGCTTTCTTT	CASSVEVGTEAFF	NA	TRBV9	many	TRBJ1-1
TGTGCCAGCAGTCCCCTCCTGGCGGGAAGCCAGTACTTC	CASSPLLAGSQYF	NA	TRBV6-2/TRBV6-3	NA	TRBJ2-5
TGTGCCGGCAGTTTCGGTTATGGCTACACCTTC	CAGSFGYGYTF	NA	TRBV12-3/TRBV12-4	many	TRBJ1-2
TGCGCCAGCAGCCCGTTGGGCGGCGAGCAGTACTTC	CASSPLGGEQYF	NA	TRBV4-1	many	TRBJ2-7
TGTGCCTGGGACGCAGGCCAGGGTCCCTATGGCTACACCTTC	CAWDAGQGPYGYTF	NA	TRBV30	many	TRBJ1-2
TGCGCCAGCAGCTTGGACAAGAACTACGAGCAGTACTTC	CASSLDKNYEQYF	NA	TRBV5-1	many	TRBJ2-7
TGTGCCATCAGTGAGTTAAGTTGGGGGAATAGCAATCAGCCCCAGCATTTT	CAISELSWGNSNQPQHF	NA	TRBV10-3	few	TRBJ1-5
TGTGCCAGCAAAGAGGGCCCTAGCACAGATACGCAGTATTTT	CASKEGPSTDTQYF	NA	TRBV2	NA	TRBJ2-3
TGTGCCAGCAGTACAGGGACTAGCGGGACCTACGAGCAGTACTTC	CASSTGTSGTYEQYF	TRBD2	TRBV6-2/TRBV6-3	NA	TRBJ2-7
TGCAGTGCTAGAGTCGGGCAGGGAACGATTGGGGGGCCTCAGCATTTT	CSARVGQGTIGGPQHF	NA	TRBV20-1	NA	TRBJ1-5
TGCGCCAGCAGCCAAGGAGGCCCGGGACAAATGACCGGGGAGCTGTTTTTT	CASSQGGPGQMTGELFF	NA	TRBV4-1	NA	TRBJ2-2
TGTGCCAGCAGGGAACTAGCGGGGGGCGGAGAGACCCAGTACTTC	CASRELAGGGETQYF	TRBD2	TRBV28	NA	TRBJ2-5
TGTGCCAGTAGTATAGTGGGCAGCCAAGAGACCCAGTACTTC	CASSIVGSQETQYF	NA	TRBV19	many	TRBJ2-5
TGCGCCAGCAGCTTGCCCACAGGGGTCCTCCTCTGCGAGCAGTACTTC	CASSLPTGVLLCEQYF	TRBD1	TRBV5-1	NA	TRBJ2-7
TGTGCCAGCAGTTACGGGGGGGTCCTCGGAGGGGAGCTGTTTTTT	CASSYGGVLGGELFF	TRBD2	TRBV6-5	many	TRBJ2-2
TGCGCCAGCAGCTTGATGGGACAGGGTTGGGATAAGTCTGGCTACACCTTC	CASSLMGQGWDKSGYTF	TRBD1	TRBV5-1	once	TRBJ1-2
TGTGCCAGCAGTGAGGGAGCGGGGGGGGAGGAGACCCAGTACTTC	CASSEGAGGEETQYF	TRBD2	TRBV6-1	NA	TRBJ2-5
TGCAGTGCGAGGGAACCGCGCACTGAAGCTTTCTTT	CSAREPRTEAFF	NA	TRBV20-1	NA	TRBJ1-1
TGTGCCAGCAGTGGCAACTGGGGCTGGAACACTGAAGCTTTCTTT	CASSGNWGWNTEAFF	NA	TRBV6-4	few	TRBJ1-1
TGTGCCAGCAGCCCTGACAGGGCCGCAAACACCTTC	CASSPDRAANTF	TRBD1	TRBV2	many	TRBJ1-2
TGTGCCAGTAGTCATATGGGGACACTGAATCAGCCCCAGCATTTT	CASSHMGTLNQPQHF	NA	TRBV19	many	TRBJ1-5
TGTGCCAGCAGCTGGCGGGGGGGCCGCTACGAGCAGTACTTC	CASSWRGGRYEQYF	TRBD2	TRBV11-2	many	TRBJ2-7
TGTGCCAGCAGCCGACAGGGAGAGAACCCCTACGAGCAGTACTTC	CASSRQGENPYEQYF	TRBD1	TRBV5-8	NA	TRBJ2-7
TGTGCCACCAGCAGGAACAGGGGAGGGATGGACACTGAAGCTTTCTTT	CATSRNRGGMDTEAFF	TRBD1	TRBV15	many	TRBJ1-1
TGTGCCAGCAGCTCCGGACAGATTAACACCGGGGAGCTGTTTTTT	CASSSGQINTGELFF	NA	TRBV11-2	few	TRBJ2-2
TGTGCCAGCAGCTCCCGGACGTTTCAGCCCCAGCATTTT	CASSSRTFQPQHF	NA	TRBV2	many	TRBJ1-5
TGTGCCAGCAGCTTAGCCTCCCGGGACTACGAGCAGTACTTC	CASSLASRDYEQYF	NA	TRBV7-8	few	TRBJ2-7
TGTGCCAGCAGTTTCTCTGGGAGGATTTCACCCCTCCACTTT	CASSFSGRISPLHF	NA	TRBV12-3/TRBV12-4	many	TRBJ1-6
TGTGCCAGCGAAAGGGACAGCTATAATTCACCCCTCCACTTT	CASERDSYNSPLHF	TRBD1	TRBV28	few	TRBJ1-6
TGTGCCAGCACCGGGACAGGGGACGAGCAGTACTTC	CASTGTGDEQYF	TRBD1	TRBV6-5	many	TRBJ2-7
TGTGCCAGTATTGGGGGGGTCGGGGAGCTGTTTTTT	CASIGGVGELFF	TRBD2	TRBV19	NA	TRBJ2-2
TGTGCCAGCGGCCCCCCTTTGGAGGGGAAAGAAGAGACCCAGTACTTC	CASGPPLEGKEETQYF	NA	TRBV6-1	few	TRBJ2-5